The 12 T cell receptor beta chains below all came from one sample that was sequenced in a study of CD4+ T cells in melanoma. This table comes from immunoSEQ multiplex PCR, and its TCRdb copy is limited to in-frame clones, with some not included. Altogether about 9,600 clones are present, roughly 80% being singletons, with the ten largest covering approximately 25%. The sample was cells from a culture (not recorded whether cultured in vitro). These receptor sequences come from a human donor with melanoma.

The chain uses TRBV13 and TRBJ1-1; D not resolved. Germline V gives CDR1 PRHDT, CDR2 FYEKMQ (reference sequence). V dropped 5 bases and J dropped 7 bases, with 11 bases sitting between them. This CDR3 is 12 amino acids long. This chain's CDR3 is CASSPGWGEAFF. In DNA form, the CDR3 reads TGTGCCAGCAGCCCCGGATGGGGTGAAGCTTTCTTT.

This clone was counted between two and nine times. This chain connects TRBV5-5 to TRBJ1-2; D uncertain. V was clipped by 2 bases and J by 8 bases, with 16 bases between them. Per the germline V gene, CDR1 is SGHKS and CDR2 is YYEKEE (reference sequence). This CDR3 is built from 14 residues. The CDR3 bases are TGTGCCAGCAGCTTTGATCCGGTTTCGAGCGGCTACACCTTC. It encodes CASSFDPVSSGYTF. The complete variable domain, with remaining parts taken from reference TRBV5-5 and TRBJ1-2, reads DAGVTQSPTHLIKTRGQQVTLRCSPISGHKSVSWYQQVLGQGPQFIFQYYEKEERGRGNFPDRFSARQFPNYSSELNVNALLLGDSALYLCASSFDPVSSGYTFGSGTRLTVV.

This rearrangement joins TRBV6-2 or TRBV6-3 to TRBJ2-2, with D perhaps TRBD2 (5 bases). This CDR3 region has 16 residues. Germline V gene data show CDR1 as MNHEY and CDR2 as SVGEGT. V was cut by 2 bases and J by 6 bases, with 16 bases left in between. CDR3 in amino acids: CASSYGRRVGAGELFF. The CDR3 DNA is TGTGCCAGCAGTTACGGGCGGCGGGTTGGGGCCGGGGAGCTGTTTTTT.

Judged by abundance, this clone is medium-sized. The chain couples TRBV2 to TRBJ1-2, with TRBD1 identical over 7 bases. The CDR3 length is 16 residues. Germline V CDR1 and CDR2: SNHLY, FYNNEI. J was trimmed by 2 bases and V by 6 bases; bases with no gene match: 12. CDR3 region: CASSGTAEGSNYGYTF. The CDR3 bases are TGTGCCAGCAGCGGGACAGCGGAGGGCTCAAACTATGGCTACACCTTC.

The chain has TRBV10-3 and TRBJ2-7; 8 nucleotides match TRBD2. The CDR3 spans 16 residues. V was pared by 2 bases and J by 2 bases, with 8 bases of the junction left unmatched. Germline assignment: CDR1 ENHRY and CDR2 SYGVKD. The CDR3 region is CAISETGGPRTYEQYF. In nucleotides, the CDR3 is TGTGCCATCAGTGAGACGGGGGGGCCGAGAACCTACGAGCAGTACTTC.

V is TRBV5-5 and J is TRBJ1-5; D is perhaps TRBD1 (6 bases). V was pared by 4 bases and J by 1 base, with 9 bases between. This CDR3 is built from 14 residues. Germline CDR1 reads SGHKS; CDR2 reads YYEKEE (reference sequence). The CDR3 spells CASSKGQSNQPQHF. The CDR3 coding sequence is TGTGCCAGCAGCAAAGGACAGAGCAATCAGCCCCAGCATTTT.

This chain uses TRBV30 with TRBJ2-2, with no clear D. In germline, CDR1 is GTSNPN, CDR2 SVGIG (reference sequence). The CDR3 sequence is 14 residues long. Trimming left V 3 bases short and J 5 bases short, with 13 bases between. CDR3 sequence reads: CAWRGRTRTGELFF. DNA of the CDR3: TGTGCCTGGAGGGGTCGCACCAGGACCGGGGAGCTGTTTTTT.

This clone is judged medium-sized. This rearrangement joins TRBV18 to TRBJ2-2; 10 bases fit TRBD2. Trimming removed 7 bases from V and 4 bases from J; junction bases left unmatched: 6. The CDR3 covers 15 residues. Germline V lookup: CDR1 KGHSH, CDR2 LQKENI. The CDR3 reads CASYSGGAGTGELFF. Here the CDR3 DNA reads TGTGCCAGCTACAGCGGGGGGGCCGGCACCGGGGAGCTGTTTTTT.

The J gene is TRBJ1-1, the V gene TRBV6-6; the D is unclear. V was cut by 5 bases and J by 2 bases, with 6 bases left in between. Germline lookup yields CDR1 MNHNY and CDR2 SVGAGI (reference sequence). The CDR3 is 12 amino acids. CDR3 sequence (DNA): TGTGCCAGCAGTCCCTCTAACACTGAAGCTTTCTTT. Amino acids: CASSPSNTEAFF.

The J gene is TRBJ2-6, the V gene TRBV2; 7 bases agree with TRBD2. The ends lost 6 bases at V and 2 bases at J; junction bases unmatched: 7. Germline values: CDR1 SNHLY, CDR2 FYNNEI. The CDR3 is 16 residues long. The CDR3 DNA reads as TGTGCCAGCAGGGGAGGGGTAGGGGCTGGGGCCAACGTCCTGACTTTC. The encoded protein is CASRGGVGAGANVLTF.

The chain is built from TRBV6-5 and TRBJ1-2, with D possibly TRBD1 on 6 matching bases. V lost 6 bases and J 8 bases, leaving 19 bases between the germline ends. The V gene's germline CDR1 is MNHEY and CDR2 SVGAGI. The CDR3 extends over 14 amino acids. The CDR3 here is CASRPGRRGDGYTF. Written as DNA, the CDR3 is TGTGCCAGCAGGCCTGGTCGCAGGGGAGACGGCTACACCTTC.

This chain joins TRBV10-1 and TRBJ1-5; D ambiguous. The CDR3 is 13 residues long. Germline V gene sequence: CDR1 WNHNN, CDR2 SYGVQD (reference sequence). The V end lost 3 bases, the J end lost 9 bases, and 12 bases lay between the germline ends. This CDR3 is CASSDEFQGPQHF. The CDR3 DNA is TGCGCCAGCAGTGACGAATTCCAAGGGCCCCAGCATTTT.